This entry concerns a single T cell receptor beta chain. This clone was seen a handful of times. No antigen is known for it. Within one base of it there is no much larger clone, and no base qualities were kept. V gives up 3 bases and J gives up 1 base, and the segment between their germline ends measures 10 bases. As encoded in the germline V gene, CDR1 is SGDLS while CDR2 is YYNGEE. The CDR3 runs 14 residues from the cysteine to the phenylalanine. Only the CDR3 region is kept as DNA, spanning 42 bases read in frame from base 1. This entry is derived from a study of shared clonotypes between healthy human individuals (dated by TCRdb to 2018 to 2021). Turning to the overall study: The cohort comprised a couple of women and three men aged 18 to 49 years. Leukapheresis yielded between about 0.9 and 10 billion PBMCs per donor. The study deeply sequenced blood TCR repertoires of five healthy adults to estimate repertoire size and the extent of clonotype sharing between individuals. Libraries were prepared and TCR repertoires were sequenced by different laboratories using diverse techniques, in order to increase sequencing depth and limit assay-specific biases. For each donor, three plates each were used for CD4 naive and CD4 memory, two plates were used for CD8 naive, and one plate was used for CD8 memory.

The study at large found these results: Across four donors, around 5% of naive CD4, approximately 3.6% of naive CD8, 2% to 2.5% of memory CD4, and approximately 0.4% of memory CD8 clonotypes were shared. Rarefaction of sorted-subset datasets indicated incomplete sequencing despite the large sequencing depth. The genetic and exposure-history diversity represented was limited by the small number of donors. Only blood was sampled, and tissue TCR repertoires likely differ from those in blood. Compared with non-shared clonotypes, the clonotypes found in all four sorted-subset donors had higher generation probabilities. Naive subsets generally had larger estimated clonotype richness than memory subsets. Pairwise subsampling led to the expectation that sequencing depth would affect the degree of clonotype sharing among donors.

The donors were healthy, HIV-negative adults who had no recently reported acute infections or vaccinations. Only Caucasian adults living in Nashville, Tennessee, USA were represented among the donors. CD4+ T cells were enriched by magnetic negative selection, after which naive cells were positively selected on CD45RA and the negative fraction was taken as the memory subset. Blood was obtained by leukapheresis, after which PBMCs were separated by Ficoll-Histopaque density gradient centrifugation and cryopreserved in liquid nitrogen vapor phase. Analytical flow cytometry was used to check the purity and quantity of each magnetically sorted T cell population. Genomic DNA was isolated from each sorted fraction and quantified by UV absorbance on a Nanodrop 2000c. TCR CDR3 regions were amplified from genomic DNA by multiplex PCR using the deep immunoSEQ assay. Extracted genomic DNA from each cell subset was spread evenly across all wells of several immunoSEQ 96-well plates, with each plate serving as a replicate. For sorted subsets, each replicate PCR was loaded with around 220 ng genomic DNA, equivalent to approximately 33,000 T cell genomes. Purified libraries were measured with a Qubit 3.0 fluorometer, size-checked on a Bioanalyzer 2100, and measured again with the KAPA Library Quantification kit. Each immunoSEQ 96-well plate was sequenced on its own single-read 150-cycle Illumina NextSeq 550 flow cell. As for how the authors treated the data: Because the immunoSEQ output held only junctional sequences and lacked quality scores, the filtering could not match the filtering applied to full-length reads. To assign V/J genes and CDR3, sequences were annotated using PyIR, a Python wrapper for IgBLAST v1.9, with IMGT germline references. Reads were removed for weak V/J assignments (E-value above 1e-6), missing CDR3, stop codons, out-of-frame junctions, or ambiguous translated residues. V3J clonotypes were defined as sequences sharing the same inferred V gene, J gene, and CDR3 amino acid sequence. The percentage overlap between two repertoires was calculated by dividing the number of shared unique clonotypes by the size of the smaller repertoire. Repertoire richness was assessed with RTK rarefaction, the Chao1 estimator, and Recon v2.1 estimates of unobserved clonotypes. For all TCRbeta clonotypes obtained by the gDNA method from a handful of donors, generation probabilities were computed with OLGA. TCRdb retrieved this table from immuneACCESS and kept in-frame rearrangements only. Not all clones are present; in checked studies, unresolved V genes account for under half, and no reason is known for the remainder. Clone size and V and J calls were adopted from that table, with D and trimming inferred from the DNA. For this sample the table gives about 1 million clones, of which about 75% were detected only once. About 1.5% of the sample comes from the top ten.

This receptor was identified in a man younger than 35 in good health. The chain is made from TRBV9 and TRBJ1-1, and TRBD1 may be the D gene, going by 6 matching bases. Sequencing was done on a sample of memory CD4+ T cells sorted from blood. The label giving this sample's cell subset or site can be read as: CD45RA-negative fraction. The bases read TGTGCCAGCAGCGCAGGGGTGGCGAACACTGAAGCTTTCTTT. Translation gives CASSAGVANTEAFF.